Each of the 32 T cell receptor beta chains below was sequenced from the same sample in a study of cytotoxic CD8 clonotypes in ibrutinib-treated CLL. Profiling relied on immunoSEQ multiplex PCR, and the TCRdb table lists in-frame clones only, not all of them. The sample includes 100,000 to 150,000 clones, 75% to 90% of them seen just once. The sequences come from PBMCs, collected after 24 months of ibrutinib treatment. The receptors here all came from a human donor with chronic lymphocytic leukemia.

The chain is built from TRBV7-8 and TRBJ1-2; D may be TRBD1 (6 bases). CDR1 and CDR2 (germline): SGHVS, FQNEAQ. CDR3 size: 14 residues. With 5 bases removed from V and 12 bases from J, the gap between germline ends came to 22 bases. The CDR3: CASSPGGRVALHTF. CDR3 DNA: TGTGCCAGCAGCCCCGGGGGCAGGGTTGCGTTACACACCTTC.

The chain links TRBV21-1 to TRBJ2-2; the D segment call TRBD1 is taken from the table without a DNA check. TRBV21-1 is assigned pseudogene status. This CDR3 comprises 15 residues. The CDR3 sequence: CASSPRDRGSGELFF. Written as DNA, the CDR3 is TGTGCCAGCAGCCCGAGGGACAGGGGTTCCGGGGAGCTGTTTTTT.

The chain couples TRBV5-5 to TRBJ2-6, with D hard to call. V was shortened by 4 bases and J by 0 bases, with 17 bases between the two germline ends. The CDR3 contains 18 residues. The germline V gene encodes CDR1 SGHKS and CDR2 YYEKEE (reference sequence). The CDR3 coding sequence is TGTGCCAGCAGCCCCGTCCCCAGACCGGTCTCTGGGGCCAACGTCCTGACTTTC. Translating it yields CASSPVPRPVSGANVLTF.

The chain couples TRBV7-9 to TRBJ2-1, with D uncertain. V lost 8 bases and J 0 bases, leaving 20 bases between the germline ends. This CDR3 contains 17 residues. The V gene's germline CDR1 is SEHNR and CDR2 FQNEAQ (reference sequence). The CDR3 DNA sequence: TGTGCCAGCTCCCCTCCCTCTAAGATTAGCTCCTACAATGAGCAGTTCTTC. Amino acids: CASSPPSKISSYNEQFF.

The gene calls are TRBV20-1 and TRBJ1-1; D ambiguous. From germline, CDR1 is DFQATT and CDR2 SNEGSKA (reference sequence). The length of the CDR3 is 10 residues. V lost 1 base to trimming and J lost 6 bases, with 3 bases between them. CDR3 loop: CSARVSEAFF. CDR3 DNA sequence: TGCAGTGCTAGAGTGTCTGAAGCTTTCTTT.

This sequence joins TRBV28 and TRBJ2-2; possibly TRBD2 for D (5 bases). The CDR3 has 13 amino acids. V gave up 5 bases and J gave up 6 bases, with 10 bases separating them. Germline lookup yields CDR1 MDHEN and CDR2 SYDVKM. In DNA, the CDR3 is TGTGCCAGCAGTATCGGACTGGCCGGGGAGCTGTTTTTT. The encoded protein is CASSIGLAGELFF.

The CDR3 spells CASTPTGDEQYF. In nucleotides, the CDR3 is TGTGCCAGCACCCCTACAGGGGACGAGCAGTACTTC. The chain recombines TRBV6-6 with TRBJ2-7; 7 positions match TRBD1. The CDR3 is made up of 12 amino acids. The V gene's germline CDR1 is MNHNY and CDR2 SVGAGI (reference sequence). V lost 7 bases, J lost 5 bases, and 5 bases stayed unmatched.

The rearrangement uses TRBV28 and TRBJ2-5, with D uncertain. CDR3 length equals 14 residues. The V end lost 5 bases, the J end lost 0 bases, and 10 bases lay between the germline ends. CDR1 is MDHEN, CDR2 SYDVKM, per germline. The CDR3 coding sequence is TGTGCCAGCAGTCGCGACTGGTACCAAGAGACCCAGTACTTC. Translated, it gives CASSRDWYQETQYF.

This chain joins TRBV6-5 and TRBJ2-7; D is perhaps TRBD2 (5 bases). The CDR3 extends over 15 amino acids. V lost 0 bases and J lost 2, with 11 bases in between. CDR1 is MNHEY, CDR2 SVGAGI, per germline. The CDR3 coding sequence is TGTGCCAGCAGTTACTCCTATAGCGCCGCCTACGAGCAGTACTTC. Residues: CASSYSYSAAYEQYF.

This clone occurred once. The chain joins TRBV5-4 to TRBJ1-2; 11 bases are a match to TRBD1. The CDR3 contains 12 residues. V shed 4 bases, J shed 7 bases, and the junction held 0 bases outside the gene matches. The germline CDR1 and CDR2 sequences are SGHNT and YYREEE (reference sequence). CDR3 residues: CASSGQGAGYTF. CDR3 DNA: TGTGCCAGCAGCGGACAGGGGGCTGGCTACACCTTC. Full variable domain (missing parts from reference TRBV5-4 and TRBJ1-2): ETGVTQSPTHLIKTRGQQVTLRCSSQSGHNTVSWYQQALGQGPQFIFQYYREEENGRGNFPPRFSGLQFPNYSSELNVNALELDDSALYLCASSGQGAGYTFGSGTRLTVV.

As regards this clone: Within the sample, other DNA sequences also encode this same CDR3. V gene TRBV7-8 combines with J gene TRBJ2-1; D is undetermined. The CDR3 covers 13 residues. Germline CDR1 reads SGHVS; CDR2 reads FQNEAQ. V lost 2 bases, J lost 4 bases, and 6 bases lay in between. CDR3 sequence: CASSLNSYNEQFF. The CDR3 bases are TGTGCCAGCAGCTTAAATAGTTACAATGAGCAGTTCTTC.

The chain links TRBV6-1 to TRBJ1-1; 8 bases fit TRBD1. Looked up from germline, CDR1 is MNHNS and CDR2 is SASEGT. There are 14 residues in the CDR3. Losses at the gene ends were 4 bases for V and 4 bases for J; bases not matched to a gene: 5. The CDR3 DNA follows: TGTGCCAGCAGTGTTGGGGACAGGCCCACTGAAGCTTTCTTT. Residues: CASSVGDRPTEAFF.

The chain carries TRBV19 and TRBJ1-1, with D hard to call. V was trimmed by 5 bases and J by 7 bases, leaving 20 bases between them. There are 15 residues in the CDR3. Germline lookup yields CDR1 LNHDA and CDR2 SQIVND (reference sequence). The CDR3 DNA follows: TGTGCCAGTAGTCGGCTATTAGGGTACGTTGGTGAAGCTTTCTTT. This gives the protein CASSRLLGYVGEAFF.

This chain joins TRBV7-8 and TRBJ2-1; 11 nucleotides align to TRBD2. The CDR3 runs to 19 residues. The V gene end was trimmed by 1 base and the J gene end by 0 bases; junction bases not matched to a gene: 8. The germline V gene encodes CDR1 SGHVS and CDR2 FQNEAQ. The CDR3 region has the DNA TGTGCCAGCAGCTTAGGTCGCCTAGCGGGGGGACCCTCCTACAATGAGCAGTTCTTC. Translated: CASSLGRLAGGPSYNEQFF.

The chain recombines TRBV7-2 with TRBJ2-5; TRBD1 might be the D (5 bases). CDR1 and CDR2 (germline): SGHTA, FQGNSA. The CDR3 is 14 residues long. V was pared by 1 base and J by 3 bases, with 9 bases between. The CDR3 DNA sequence: TGTGCCAGCAGCTTAGTAGGCAGGGAAGAGACCCAGTACTTC. Translation gives CASSLVGREETQYF.

This clone came up a few times. The rearrangement joins TRBV6-1 to TRBJ2-7, with D tentatively TRBD2 (7 bases). Germline V lookup: CDR1 MNHNS, CDR2 SASEGT. V was clipped by 3 bases and J by 3 bases, with 15 bases between them. This CDR3 is 15 amino acids long. The CDR3 DNA follows: TGTGCCAGCAGTGACGGGGGGCGACAACTCTACGAGCAGTACTTC. Translating it yields CASSDGGRQLYEQYF.

V usage is TRBV7-2 and J usage is TRBJ2-5; 16 bases line up with TRBD2. In germline, CDR1 is SGHTA, CDR2 FQGNSA. The CDR3 has 17 amino acids. Trimming at V came to 6 bases and at J to 5 bases, leaving 9 bases not matched to a gene. CDR3 in amino acids: CASRAGTSGGALETQYF. The CDR3 bases are TGTGCCAGCAGAGCCGGGACTAGCGGGGGGGCCCTGGAGACCCAGTACTTC.

The CDR3 coding sequence is TGTGCCAGTAGTTTGAGGGGGGATGGCTACACCTTC. Translated, it gives CASSLRGDGYTF. V and J are TRBV19 and TRBJ1-2; TRBD1 might be the D (6 bases). This CDR3 region has 12 residues. Germline V gene data show CDR1 as LNHDA and CDR2 as SQIVND (reference sequence). The V gene lost 5 bases and the J gene lost 6 bases, with 10 bases spanning the gap. The full variable domain, in which reference TRBV19 and TRBJ1-2 provide the parts outside the CDR3, is DGGITQSPKYLFRKEGQNVTLSCEQNLNHDAMYWYRQDPGQGLRLIYYSQIVNDFQKGDIAEGYSVSREKKESFPLTVTSAQKNPTAFYLCASSLRGDGYTFGSGTRLTVV.

In its sample, this clone was seen once. The genes are TRBV7-2 and TRBJ2-2; perhaps D is TRBD1 or TRBD2 (5 bases each). The CDR3 runs 17 residues. V gave up 1 base and J gave up 6 bases, with 18 bases separating them. Germline V gene data show CDR1 as SGHTA and CDR2 as FQGNSA. CDR3 sequence: CASSLENMGRKAGELFF. The CDR3, as DNA: TGTGCCAGCAGCTTAGAGAATATGGGACGGAAAGCCGGGGAGCTGTTTTTT.

This chain links TRBV27 with TRBJ2-7; the D gene could be TRBD1 or TRBD2 (6 bases each). The CDR3 is 14 residues long. Germline CDR1 MNHEY, CDR2 SMNVEV (reference sequence). V was cut by 6 bases and J by 5 bases, with 17 bases left in between. The CDR3 loop reads CASSPNQGGHEQYF. CDR3 coding DNA: TGTGCCAGCAGCCCGAATCAAGGGGGGCACGAGCAGTACTTC.

The V call is TRBV19, the J call TRBJ2-6, with 8 bases lining up with TRBD2. The CDR3 is 17 amino acids. Germline V gene data show CDR1 as LNHDA and CDR2 as SQIVND (reference sequence). The J segment lost 0 bases and the V segment lost 5 bases, leaving 6 bases of the junction unmatched. CDR3 loop: CASSGLAAFSGANVLTF. As DNA, the CDR3 is TGTGCCAGTAGTGGACTAGCCGCCTTCTCTGGGGCCAACGTCCTGACTTTC.

The V call is TRBV27, the J call TRBJ2-7; the match to TRBD1 covers 10 bases. V shed 3 bases and J 7 bases; nucleotides not matched to a gene: 6. This CDR3 spans 14 amino acids. Germline V lookup: CDR1 MNHEY, CDR2 SMNVEV (reference sequence). CDR3 in DNA: TGTGCCAGCAGTTTGGGGACAGGGGTGTTTGAGCAGTACTTC. It codes for CASSLGTGVFEQYF.

The chain has TRBV18 and TRBJ1-1; D unresolved. With 5 bases removed from V and 7 bases from J, the gap between germline ends came to 14 bases. The CDR3 spans 13 residues. Germline lookup yields CDR1 KGHSH and CDR2 LQKENI. The CDR3 protein is CASSTEVVSEAFF. CDR3 DNA: TGTGCCAGCTCAACCGAGGTAGTAAGTGAAGCTTTCTTT.

This clone showed up just once. CDR3 amino acids: CASSLEGLAGGKETQYF. Here the CDR3 DNA reads TGTGCCAGCAGCTTAGAGGGACTAGCGGGAGGAAAAGAGACCCAGTACTTC. The genes are TRBV11-2 and TRBJ2-5; TRBD2 aligns across 15 bases. J lost 3 bases, V lost 0 bases, and 2 bases had no gene match. CDR1 is SGHAT, CDR2 FQNNGV, per germline. The CDR3 has 17 amino acids. The variable domain in full, completed from reference TRBV11-2 and TRBJ2-5, reads EAGVAQSPRYKIIEKRQSVAFWCNPISGHATLYWYQQILGQGPKLLIQFQNNGVVDDSQLPKDRFSAERLKGVDSTLKIQPAKLEDSAVYLCASSLEGLAGGKETQYFGPGTRLLVL.

The chain couples TRBV5-4 to TRBJ2-6; possibly TRBD1 for D (6 bases). CDR3 size: 15 residues. The V end was cut by 4 bases, the J end by 4 bases, with 12 bases between. CDR1 and CDR2 (germline): SGHNT, YYREEE (reference sequence). CDR3 in amino acids: CASSLQGSGANVLTF. Written as DNA, the CDR3 is TGTGCCAGCAGCCTACAGGGCTCCGGGGCCAACGTCCTGACTTTC.

V and J are TRBV5-6 and TRBJ2-5; D is undetermined. The V gene lost 0 bases and the J gene lost 2 bases, with 8 bases spanning the gap. The germline gives CDR1 SGHDT, CDR2 YYEEEE. The CDR3 covers 14 residues. Written as DNA, the CDR3 is TGTGCCAGCAGCTTGGGGACGGAACAAGAGACCCAGTACTTC. This codes for CASSLGTEQETQYF.

The J gene is TRBJ1-4, the V gene TRBV28; TRBD1 aligns across 10 bases. Per germline, CDR1 MDHEN and CDR2 SYDVKM. The CDR3 has 18 amino acids. V lost 6 bases to trimming and J lost 8 bases; unmatched junction nucleotides: 18. The CDR3 reads CASSDPGTGDPWEEKLFF. In DNA, the CDR3 is TGTGCCAGCAGCGACCCCGGGACAGGGGACCCCTGGGAGGAAAAACTGTTTTTT. Full variable domain (rest looked up from reference TRBV28 and TRBJ1-4): DVKVTQSSRYLVKRTGEKVFLECVQDMDHENMFWYRQDPGLGLRLIYFSYDVKMKEKGDIPEGYSVSREKKERFSLILESASTNQTSMYLCASSDPGTGDPWEEKLFFGSGTQLSVL.

The chain links TRBV18 to TRBJ1-4; no clear D gene. The CDR3 loop spans 15 amino acids. CDR1 is KGHSH, CDR2 LQKENI, per germline. V lost 6 bases to trimming and J lost 0 bases, with 11 bases between them. The DNA for the CDR3 is TGTGCCAGCTCCATGGGAAGCGCAACTAATGAAAAACTGTTTTTT. Residues: CASSMGSATNEKLFF.

V usage is TRBV28 and J usage is TRBJ2-1; weak D call: TRBD2 (5 bases). The germline CDR1 and CDR2 sequences are MDHEN and SYDVKM. Between the trimmed V and J ends, which lost 7 bases and 1 base, there was a span of 17 bases. The CDR3 is 16 residues long. The CDR3 DNA follows: TGTGCCAGCACCCCTCCGAGGAGGCAGTCCTACAATGAGCAGTTCTTC. This codes for CASTPPRRQSYNEQFF.

This chain joins TRBV18 and TRBJ2-5, with D perhaps TRBD2 (5 bases). In germline, CDR1 is KGHSH, CDR2 LQKENI. This CDR3 has 11 residues. The ends were cut back, 10 bases at V and 2 bases at J, with 8 bases in the middle. CDR3 protein: CATGEQETQYF. DNA for the CDR3: TGTGCCACCGGGGAGCAAGAGACCCAGTACTTC.

The J gene is TRBJ1-4, the V gene TRBV7-8, with 12 bases that match TRBD1. Trimming took 5 bases from V and 3 from J; bases not matched to a gene: 4. Germline CDR1 and CDR2: SGHVS and FQNEAQ. The CDR3 consists of 16 residues. DNA for the CDR3: TGTGCCAGCAGCCCCCGGGACAGGGGGCCTAATGAAAAACTGTTTTTT. Translated: CASSPRDRGPNEKLFF. The full variable domain, rest sourced from reference TRBV7-8 and TRBJ1-4, is GAGVSQSPRYKVAKRGQDVALRCDPISGHVSLFWYQQALGQGPEFLTYFQNEAQLDKSGLPSDRFFAERPEGSVSTLKIQRTQQEDSAVYLCASSPRDRGPNEKLFFGSGTQLSVL.

The chain recombines TRBV28 with TRBJ2-2; D is unclear. CDR3 length equals 13 residues. In germline, CDR1 is MDHEN, CDR2 SYDVKM. The V gene lost 5 bases and the J gene lost 4 bases, with 8 bases spanning the gap. This CDR3 is CASSPRPTGELFF. CDR3 nucleotide sequence: TGTGCCAGCAGTCCCCGCCCCACCGGGGAGCTGTTTTTT.